Shown below are 18 T cell receptor beta chains from a single sample sequenced in a study of blood T cell repertoires in COVID-19. The table came from immunoSEQ multiplex PCR; TCRdb's copy has only in-frame clones and leaves some out. Among roughly 70,000 clones, around three quarters were seen once, and the ten largest hold 35% to 45%. The specimen sequenced was peripheral blood. These receptors originate from a woman in her sixties or seventies with acute or convalescent COVID-19.

On this clone itself: A much larger clone differs by one base, so this may be a read error. The sample carries other DNA sequences with the same CDR3. The chain recombines TRBV6-5 with TRBJ1-2, with 8 bases fitting TRBD1. Germline loops: CDR1 MNHEY, CDR2 SVGAGI. V lost 2 bases and J lost 8; bases outside the gene matches: 4. The CDR3 totals 13 residues. This chain's CDR3 is CASSYGQGRGYTF. The CDR3 nucleotides are TGTGCCAGCAGTTACGGACAGGGAAGAGGCTACACCTTC.

The chain couples TRBV9 to TRBJ1-5, with D hard to call. Per germline, CDR1 SGDLS and CDR2 YYNGEE. V lost 0 bases to trimming and J lost 10 bases, with 11 bases between them. The CDR3 loop spans 13 amino acids. In DNA form, the CDR3 reads TGTGCCAGCAGCGTAGGTCCGGGAAATCCCCAGCATTTT. This sequence encodes CASSVGPGNPQHF.

This chain's CDR3 is CASQWMGTGREKLFF. The CDR3 region has the DNA TGTGCCAGCCAGTGGATGGGGACAGGGAGGGAAAAACTGTTTTTT. This chain connects TRBV28 to TRBJ1-4; the match to TRBD1 covers 9 bases. The CDR3 totals 15 residues. V gave up 8 bases and J gave up 8 bases; unmatched junction bases: 12. The germline V gene encodes CDR1 MDHEN and CDR2 SYDVKM.

The rearrangement uses TRBV6-1 and TRBJ1-1; D might be TRBD1 (5 bases). CDR1 and CDR2 from the germline V gene are MNHNS and SASEGT. Trimming took off 2 bases at V and 3 bases at J, with 13 bases between the two ends. There are 15 residues in the CDR3. The CDR3 loop reads CASSERRAGDTEAFF. The CDR3 nucleotides are TGTGCCAGCAGTGAACGGAGGGCGGGGGACACTGAAGCTTTCTTT.

In DNA form, the CDR3 reads TGTGCCAGAAGCTTGCTAAGGAGGACCAGCCACACTGAAGCTTTCTTT. Amino acid sequence: CARSLLRRTSHTEAFF. The chain has TRBV5-3 and TRBJ1-1; unclear D gene. TRBV5-3 is given ORF status, its function remaining uncertain. The CDR3 spans 16 residues. V was shortened by 1 base and J by 3 bases, with 16 bases between the two germline ends.

The V call is TRBV28, the J call TRBJ2-1; 10 bases match TRBD2. Per germline, CDR1 MDHEN and CDR2 SYDVKM. J gave up 7 bases and V 8 bases, and 8 bases lay outside the gene matches. The CDR3 has 14 residues. The CDR3 region has the DNA TGTGCCAGCGTTGCAGCGGGAGGGCTGAATGAGCAGTTCTTC. The encoded protein is CASVAAGGLNEQFF.

The table lists this clone with a few counts. V is TRBV5-4 and J is TRBJ1-2; 11 nucleotides match TRBD1. J gave up 6 bases and V 0 bases, and 4 bases lay outside the gene matches. The CDR3 contains 15 residues. Germline CDR1 is SGHNT and CDR2 is YYREEE (reference sequence). The CDR3 reads CASSLAGQGVDGYTF. DNA of the CDR3: TGTGCCAGCAGCTTGGCGGGACAGGGGGTAGATGGCTACACCTTC. The entire variable domain, with the rest obtained from reference TRBV5-4 and TRBJ1-2, is as follows: ETGVTQSPTHLIKTRGQQVTLRCSSQSGHNTVSWYQQALGQGPQFIFQYYREEENGRGNFPPRFSGLQFPNYSSELNVNALELDDSALYLCASSLAGQGVDGYTFGSGTRLTVV.

This clone was counted once. The genes are TRBV12-3 or TRBV12-4 and TRBJ1-2; D not resolved. The CDR3 contains 13 residues. V was cut by 3 bases and J by 2 bases, with 7 bases left in between. This CDR3 reads CASSFRENYGYTF. In nucleotides, the CDR3 is TGTGCCAGCAGTTTCCGGGAGAACTATGGCTACACCTTC.

The chain employs TRBV19 and TRBJ1-2, with 7 bases fitting TRBD1. The junction had 6 bases not matched to a gene; V was cut back by 4 bases and J by 1 base. Germline lookup yields CDR1 LNHDA and CDR2 SQIVND (reference sequence). This CDR3 region has 15 residues. CDR3 protein: CASSRGTGVNYGYTF. Written as DNA, the CDR3 is TGTGCCAGTAGTAGAGGTACAGGGGTTAACTATGGCTACACCTTC.

The gene calls are TRBV28 and TRBJ2-7, with 8 positions matching TRBD2. Unmatched junction bases numbered 3, after V lost 3 bases and J lost 5 bases. Germline CDR1 is MDHEN and CDR2 is SYDVKM. CDR3 size: 13 residues. DNA for the CDR3: TGTGCCAGCAGTTTGGGACTAGTCGACGAGCAGTACTTC. Encoded protein: CASSLGLVDEQYF.

V and J are TRBV6-5 and TRBJ1-1; no definite D call. The CDR3 loop spans 13 amino acids. The germline CDR1 and CDR2 sequences are MNHEY and SVGAGI. V lost 6 bases, J lost 1 base, and 9 bases lay in between. In nucleotides, the CDR3 is TGTGCCAGCAGGCTCCCAGGGAACACTGAAGCTTTCTTT. Its protein product is CASRLPGNTEAFF.

The chain recombines TRBV7-8 with TRBJ2-7; 7 bases agree with TRBD2. V gave up 2 bases and J gave up 5 bases; unmatched junction bases: 6. The CDR3 is 14 amino acids. The V gene's germline CDR1 is SGHVS and CDR2 FQNEAQ. The CDR3: CASSLKGAGHEQYF. CDR3 bases: TGTGCCAGCAGCTTAAAGGGAGCGGGGCACGAGCAGTACTTC. The entire variable domain, with the rest obtained from reference TRBV7-8 and TRBJ2-7, is as follows: GAGVSQSPRYKVAKRGQDVALRCDPISGHVSLFWYQQALGQGPEFLTYFQNEAQLDKSGLPSDRFFAERPEGSVSTLKIQRTQQEDSAVYLCASSLKGAGHEQYFGPGTRLTVT.

This clone occurred a few times. The chain carries TRBV5-1 and TRBJ1-2; D possibly corresponds to TRBD1 (6 bases). Deletions cut 0 bases from V and 2 bases from J, with 8 bases between. Germline V gene lookup returns CDR1 SGHRS and CDR2 YFSETQ. This CDR3 contains 14 residues. The CDR3 sequence is CASSLEDRNYGYTF. The DNA of the CDR3 is TGCGCCAGCAGCTTGGAGGACAGAAACTATGGCTACACCTTC.

In its sample, this clone was seen many times. The chain recombines TRBV7-8 with TRBJ1-2, with unresolved D. This CDR3 is built from 14 residues. Germline CDR1 is SGHVS and CDR2 is FQNEAQ. Between the trimmed V and J ends, which lost 1 base and 7 bases, there was a span of 13 bases. The DNA of the CDR3 is TGTGCCAGCAGCTTAGGGGCAGGCGGGTCTGGCTACACCTTC. Translated, it gives CASSLGAGGSGYTF.

The chain recombines TRBV15 with TRBJ1-4; possible D gene TRBD1, 5 bases. The germline CDR1 and CDR2 sequences are LNHNV and YYDKDF (reference sequence). The CDR3 is 16 residues long. Between the trimmed V and J ends, which lost 0 bases and 7 bases, there was a span of 15 bases. CDR3 in DNA: TGTGCCACCAGCAGAGATGGAGCAGGGCGGGGTGAAAAACTGTTTTTT. Its translation is CATSRDGAGRGEKLFF. The whole variable domain, filled in from reference TRBV15 and TRBJ1-4, reads DAMVIQNPRYQVTQFGKPVTLSCSQTLNHNVMYWYQQKSSQAPKLLFHYYDKDFNNEADTPDNFQSRRPNTSFCFLDIRSPGLGDTAMYLCATSRDGAGRGEKLFFGSGTQLSVL.

The chain carries TRBV14 and TRBJ2-5; 8 bases map to TRBD1. The J segment lost 5 bases and the V segment lost 0 bases, leaving 11 bases of the junction unmatched. The germline V gene has CDR1 SGHDN and CDR2 FVKESK. This CDR3 comprises 17 residues. The CDR3 sequence: CASSQERTGGYLETQYF. In DNA form, the CDR3 reads TGTGCCAGCAGCCAAGAACGCACAGGGGGGTATTTGGAGACCCAGTACTTC.

This chain uses TRBV15 with TRBJ1-5, with D unresolved. The length of the CDR3 is 14 residues. The ends were cut back, 1 base at V and 3 bases at J, with 7 bases in the middle. Germline assignment: CDR1 LNHNV and CDR2 YYDKDF (reference sequence). This chain's CDR3 is CATSRGGDNQPQHF. The CDR3 DNA reads TGTGCCACCAGCAGAGGCGGGGACAATCAGCCCCAGCATTTT.

This chain links TRBV28 with TRBJ1-1, with a tentative D call TRBD1 (5 bases). The CDR3 consists of 13 residues. V shed 11 bases and J shed 3 bases, with 16 bases lying between them. Germline CDR1 reads MDHEN; CDR2 reads SYDVKM. The CDR3 spells CACQPIGDTEAFF. CDR3 nucleotide sequence: TGTGCCTGCCAGCCCATAGGGGACACTGAAGCTTTCTTT.